A single T cell receptor beta chain is shown here with its context. Sequenced by immunoSEQ multiplex PCR; TCRdb stores in-frame clones only, minus some. The data contain roughly 120,000 clones, roughly 90% of them seen just once; the ten biggest clones take up roughly 6%. These data belong to a study of cytomegalovirus exposure and HLA in healthy donors. This CDR3 is 15 amino acids long. Germline V gene lookup returns CDR1 SGHTA and CDR2 FQGNSA. V gave up 1 base and J gave up 4 bases, with 10 bases separating them. The sequence was collected from a woman between 18 and 30 years old in good health and CMV-seropositive. Sequenced material: PBMCs. J is TRBJ2-2 and V is TRBV7-2; D might be TRBD1 (5 bases). In nucleotides, the CDR3 is TGTGCCAGCAGCTTAGGGGGCAGCAGCACCGGGGAGCTGTTTTTT. It translates to CASSLGGSSTGELFF.